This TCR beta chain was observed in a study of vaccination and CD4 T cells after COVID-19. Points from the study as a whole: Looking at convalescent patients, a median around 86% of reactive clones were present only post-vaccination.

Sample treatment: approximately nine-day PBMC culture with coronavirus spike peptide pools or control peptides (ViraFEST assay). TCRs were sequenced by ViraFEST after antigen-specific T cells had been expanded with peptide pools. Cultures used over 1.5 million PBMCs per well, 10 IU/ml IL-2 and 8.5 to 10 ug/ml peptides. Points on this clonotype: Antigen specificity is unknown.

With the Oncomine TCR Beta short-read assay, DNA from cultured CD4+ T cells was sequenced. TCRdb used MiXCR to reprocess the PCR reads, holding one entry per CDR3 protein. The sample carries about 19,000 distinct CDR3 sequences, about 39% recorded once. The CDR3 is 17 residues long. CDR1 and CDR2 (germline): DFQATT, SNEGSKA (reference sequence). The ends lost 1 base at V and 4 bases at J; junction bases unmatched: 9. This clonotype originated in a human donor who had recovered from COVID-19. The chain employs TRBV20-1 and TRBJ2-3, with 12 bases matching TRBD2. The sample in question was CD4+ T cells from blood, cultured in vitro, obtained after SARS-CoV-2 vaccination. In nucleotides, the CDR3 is TGCAGTGCTAGAGGCTCCCCTAGCGGGGGGGCCCCAGATACGCAGTATTTT. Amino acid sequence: CSARGSPSGGAPDTQYF.